This section outlines one T cell receptor (beta chain) sequence together with its context. Its specificity is not known. The treatment: roughly ten-day PBMC culture with coronavirus spike peptide pools or control peptides (ViraFEST assay). Before TCRs were sequenced, ViraFEST expanded antigen-specific T cells with peptide pools. The Oncomine TCR Beta short-read assay was applied to DNA of cultured CD4+ T cells. TCRdb analysed the PCR reads with MiXCR anew, one entry per CDR3 protein. Seen here are roughly 14,000 distinct CDR3 sequences, less than 70% observed once, and the top ten hold around an eighth. Germline V lookup: CDR1 LNHDA, CDR2 SQIVND (reference sequence). This CDR3 is 14 amino acids long. Trimming cost V 3 bases and J 8 bases, with 14 bases left between them. The sample belongs to a study of vaccination and CD4 T cells after COVID-19. Across the study: Post-vaccine sampling followed dose two by a median roughly 65 days (range 14 to 241). Notes on the study in general: 304 of 307 vaccine-specific clones from convalescent patients were spike mono-reactive.

The chain recombines TRBV19 with TRBJ1-3; D gene ambiguous. This clonotype was obtained from a human donor who had recovered from COVID-19. The sample comprised CD4+ T cells from blood, cultured in vitro. In DNA form, the CDR3 reads TGTGCCAGTAGTATTGCTTGGGGAGGAGACACCATATATTTT. Protein product: CASSIAWGGDTIYF.